This T cell receptor (beta chain) derives from a study of CD8 T cells in ankylosing spondylitis. Libraries of TCR beta came from quantitative 5'-RACE with molecular barcodes. TCRdb reprocessed the 5' RACE reads via MiXCR and lists one record per CDR3 protein. Here the sample spans about 240,000 distinct CDR3 sequences, about 9.1% being singletons. This clonotype was counted at least ten times. Its target is unknown. Study results and limitations: Reportedly, disease-linked clones are significantly enriched in ankylosing spondylitis patients' matched synovial fluid.

CDR3 size: 13 residues. Sequenced: blood, either unsorted or a sorted T cell fraction (not recorded which). This TCR was recovered from a male donor with ankylosing spondylitis or in good health (not recorded which). The rearrangement links TRBV21-1 to TRBJ2-3; the table's TRBD1 call for D was not verified on the DNA. TRBV21-1 is flagged as a pseudogene. Here the CDR3 reads CASSKGRGNTQYF. For the CDR3, the DNA is TGTGCCAGCAGCAAAGGTCGGGGGAATACGCAGTATTTT.